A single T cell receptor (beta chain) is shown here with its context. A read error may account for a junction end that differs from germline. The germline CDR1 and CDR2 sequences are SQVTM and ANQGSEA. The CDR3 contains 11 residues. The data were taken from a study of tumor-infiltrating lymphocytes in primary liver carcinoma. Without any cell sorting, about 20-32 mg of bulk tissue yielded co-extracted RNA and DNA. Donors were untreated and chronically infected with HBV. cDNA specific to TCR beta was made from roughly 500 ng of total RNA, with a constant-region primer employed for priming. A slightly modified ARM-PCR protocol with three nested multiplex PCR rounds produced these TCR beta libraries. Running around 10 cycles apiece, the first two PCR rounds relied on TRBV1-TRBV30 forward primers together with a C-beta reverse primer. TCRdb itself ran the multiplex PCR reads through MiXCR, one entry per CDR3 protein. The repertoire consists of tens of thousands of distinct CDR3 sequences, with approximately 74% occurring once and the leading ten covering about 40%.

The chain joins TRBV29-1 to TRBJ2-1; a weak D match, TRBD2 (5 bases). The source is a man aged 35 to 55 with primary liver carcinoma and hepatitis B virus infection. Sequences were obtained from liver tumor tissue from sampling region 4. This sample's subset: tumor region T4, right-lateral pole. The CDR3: CNGLSGDEQFF. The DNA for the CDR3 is TGCAACGGTTTGAGCGGCGATGAACAGTTCTTC.